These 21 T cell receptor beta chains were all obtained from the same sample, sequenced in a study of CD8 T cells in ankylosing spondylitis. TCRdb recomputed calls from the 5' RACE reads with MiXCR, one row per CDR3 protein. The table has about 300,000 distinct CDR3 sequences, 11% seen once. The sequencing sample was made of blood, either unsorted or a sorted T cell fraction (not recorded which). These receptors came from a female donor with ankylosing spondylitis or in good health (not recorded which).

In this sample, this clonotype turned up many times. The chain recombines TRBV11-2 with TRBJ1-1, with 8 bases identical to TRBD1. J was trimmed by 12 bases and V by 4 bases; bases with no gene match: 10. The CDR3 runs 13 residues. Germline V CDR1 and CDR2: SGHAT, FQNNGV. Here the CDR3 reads CASSSLMDRVTFF. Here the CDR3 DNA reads TGTGCCAGCAGCTCTTTGATGGACAGGGTGACTTTCTTT. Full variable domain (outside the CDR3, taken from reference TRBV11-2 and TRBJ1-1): EAGVAQSPRYKIIEKRQSVAFWCNPISGHATLYWYQQILGQGPKLLIQFQNNGVVDDSQLPKDRFSAERLKGVDSTLKIQPAKLEDSAVYLCASSSLMDRVTFFGQGTRLTVV.

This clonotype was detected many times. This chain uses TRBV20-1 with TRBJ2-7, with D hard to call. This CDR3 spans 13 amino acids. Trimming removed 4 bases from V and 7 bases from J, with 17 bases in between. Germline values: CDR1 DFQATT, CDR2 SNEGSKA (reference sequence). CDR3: CSATRLDREEQYF. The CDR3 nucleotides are TGCAGTGCTACCAGACTGGACCGTGAGGAGCAGTACTTC.

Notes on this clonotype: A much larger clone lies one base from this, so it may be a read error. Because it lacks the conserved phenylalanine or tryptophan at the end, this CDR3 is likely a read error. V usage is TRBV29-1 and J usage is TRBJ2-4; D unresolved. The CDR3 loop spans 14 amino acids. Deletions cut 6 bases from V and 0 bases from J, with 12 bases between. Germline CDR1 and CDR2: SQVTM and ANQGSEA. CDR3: CSVTTKLAKNIQYL. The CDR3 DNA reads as TGCAGCGTCACGACGAAGCTAGCCAAAAACATTCAGTACCTC.

DNA for the CDR3: TGTGCCAGCAGCCGGGGGGGCCCTCGGGAAAACATTCAGTACTTC. Protein product: CASSRGGPRENIQYF. The chain uses TRBV5-5 and TRBJ2-4; 8 bases map to TRBD2. Germline V gives CDR1 SGHKS, CDR2 YYEKEE (reference sequence). Unmatched junction bases numbered 8, after V lost 4 bases and J lost 5 bases. CDR3 size: 15 residues.

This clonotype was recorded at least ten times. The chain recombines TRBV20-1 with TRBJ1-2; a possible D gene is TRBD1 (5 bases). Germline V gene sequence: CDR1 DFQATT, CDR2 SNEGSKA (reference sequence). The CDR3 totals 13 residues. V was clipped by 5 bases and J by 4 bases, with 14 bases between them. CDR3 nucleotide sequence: TGCAGTGCTCGGGACGGAATGAGCTATGGCTACACCTTC. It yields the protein CSARDGMSYGYTF.

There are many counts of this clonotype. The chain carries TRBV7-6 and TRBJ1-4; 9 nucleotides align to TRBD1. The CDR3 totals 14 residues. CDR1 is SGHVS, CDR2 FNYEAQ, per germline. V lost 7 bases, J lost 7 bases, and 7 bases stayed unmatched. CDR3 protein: CASNLGQGSEKLFF. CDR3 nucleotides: TGTGCCAGCAACCTGGGACAGGGAAGTGAAAAACTGTTTTTT.

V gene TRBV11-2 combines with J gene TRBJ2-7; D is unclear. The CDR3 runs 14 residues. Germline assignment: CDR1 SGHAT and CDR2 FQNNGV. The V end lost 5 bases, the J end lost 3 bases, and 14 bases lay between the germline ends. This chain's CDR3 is CASSQLGPFYEQYF. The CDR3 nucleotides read TGTGCCAGCAGCCAATTAGGACCCTTCTACGAGCAGTACTTC.

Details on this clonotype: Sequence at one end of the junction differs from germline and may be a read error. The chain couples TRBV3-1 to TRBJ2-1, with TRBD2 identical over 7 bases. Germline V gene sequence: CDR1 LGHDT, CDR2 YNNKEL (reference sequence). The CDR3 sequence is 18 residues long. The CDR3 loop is CTSSPGASGRSSYNEQFF. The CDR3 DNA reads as TGTACCAGCAGTCCCGGCGCTAGCGGAAGGAGCTCCTACAATGAGCAGTTCTTC.

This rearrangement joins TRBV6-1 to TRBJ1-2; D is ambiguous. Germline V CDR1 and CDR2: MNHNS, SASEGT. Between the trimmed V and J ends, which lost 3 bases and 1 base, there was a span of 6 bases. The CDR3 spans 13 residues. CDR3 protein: CASSDGVNYGYTF. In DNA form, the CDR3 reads TGTGCCAGCAGTGATGGGGTTAACTATGGCTACACCTTC.

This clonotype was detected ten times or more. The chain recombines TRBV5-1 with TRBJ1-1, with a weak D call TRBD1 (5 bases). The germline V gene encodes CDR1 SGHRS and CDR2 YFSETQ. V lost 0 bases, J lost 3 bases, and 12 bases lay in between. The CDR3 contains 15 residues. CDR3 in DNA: TGCGCCAGCAGCTTGGGGCAGGGTGCGGACACTGAAGCTTTCTTT. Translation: CASSLGQGADTEAFF.

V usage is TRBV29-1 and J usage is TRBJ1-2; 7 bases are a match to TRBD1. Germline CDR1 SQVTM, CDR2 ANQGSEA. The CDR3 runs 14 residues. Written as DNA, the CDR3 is TGCACCGCCCAGGGGGTGCAGGGCAACTATGGCTACACCTTC. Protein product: CTAQGVQGNYGYTF.

Here the CDR3 reads CASRSPGTASTDTQYF. The DNA for the CDR3 is TGCGCCAGCAGGTCCCCTGGGACAGCAAGCACAGATACGCAGTATTTT. This chain joins TRBV5-1 and TRBJ2-3, with 7 bases identical to TRBD1. The CDR3 is made up of 16 amino acids. Trimming took 5 bases from V and 0 from J; bases not matched to a gene: 9. Germline V gives CDR1 SGHRS, CDR2 YFSETQ.

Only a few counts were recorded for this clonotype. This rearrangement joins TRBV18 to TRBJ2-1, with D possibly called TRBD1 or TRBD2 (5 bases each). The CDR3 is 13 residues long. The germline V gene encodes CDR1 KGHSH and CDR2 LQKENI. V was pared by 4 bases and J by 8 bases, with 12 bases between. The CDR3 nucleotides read TGTGCCAGCTCACTACGGGACGGAGATGAGCAGTTCTTC. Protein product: CASSLRDGDEQFF.

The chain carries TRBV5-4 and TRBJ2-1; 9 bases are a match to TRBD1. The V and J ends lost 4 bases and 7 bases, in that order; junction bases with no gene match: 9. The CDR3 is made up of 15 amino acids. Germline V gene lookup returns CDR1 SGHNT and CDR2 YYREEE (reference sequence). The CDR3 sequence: CASSPPGDRANEQFF. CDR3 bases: TGTGCCAGCAGCCCCCCGGGGGACAGGGCGAATGAGCAGTTCTTC.

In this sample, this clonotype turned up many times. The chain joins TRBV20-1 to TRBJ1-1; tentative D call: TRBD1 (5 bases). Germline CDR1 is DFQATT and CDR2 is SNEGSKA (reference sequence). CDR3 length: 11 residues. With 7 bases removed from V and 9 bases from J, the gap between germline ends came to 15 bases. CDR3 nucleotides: TGCAGTGTCGCTAACACGGGGCAAGCTTTCTTT. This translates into CSVANTGQAFF.

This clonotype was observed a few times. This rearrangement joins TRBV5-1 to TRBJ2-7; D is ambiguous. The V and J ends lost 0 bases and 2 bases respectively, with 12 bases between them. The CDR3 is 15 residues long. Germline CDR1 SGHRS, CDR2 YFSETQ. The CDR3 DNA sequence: TGCGCCAGCAGCTTGGTAGGGTCCCTCGCCTACGAGCAGTACTTC. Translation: CASSLVGSLAYEQYF.

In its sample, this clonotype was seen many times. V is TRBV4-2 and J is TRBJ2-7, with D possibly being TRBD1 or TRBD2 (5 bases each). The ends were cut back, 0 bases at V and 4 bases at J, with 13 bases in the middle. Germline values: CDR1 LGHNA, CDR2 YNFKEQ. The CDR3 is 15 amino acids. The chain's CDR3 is CASSQEGDGGYEQYF. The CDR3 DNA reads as TGTGCCAGCAGCCAAGAAGGGGACGGCGGTTACGAGCAGTACTTC.

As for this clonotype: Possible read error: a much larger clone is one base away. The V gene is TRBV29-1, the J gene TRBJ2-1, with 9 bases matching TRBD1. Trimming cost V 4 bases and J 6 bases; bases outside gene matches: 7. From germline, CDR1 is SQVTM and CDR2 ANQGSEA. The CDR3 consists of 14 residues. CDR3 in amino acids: CSVGPGQGFNEQFF. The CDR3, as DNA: TGCAGCGTTGGCCCGGGACAGGGATTCAATGAGCAGTTCTTC.

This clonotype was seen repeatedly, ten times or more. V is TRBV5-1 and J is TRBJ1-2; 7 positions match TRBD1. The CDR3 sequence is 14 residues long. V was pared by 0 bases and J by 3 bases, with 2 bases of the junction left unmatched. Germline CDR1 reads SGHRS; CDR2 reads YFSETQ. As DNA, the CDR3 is TGCGCCAGCAGCTTGGTCGGGACAGACTATGGCTACACCTTC. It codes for CASSLVGTDYGYTF.

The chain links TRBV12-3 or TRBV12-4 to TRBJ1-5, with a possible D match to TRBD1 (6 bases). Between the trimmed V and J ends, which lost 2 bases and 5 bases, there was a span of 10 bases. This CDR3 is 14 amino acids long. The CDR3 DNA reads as TGTGCCAGCAGTTTACTACAGGGATATCAGCCCCAGCATTTT. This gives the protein CASSLLQGYQPQHF.

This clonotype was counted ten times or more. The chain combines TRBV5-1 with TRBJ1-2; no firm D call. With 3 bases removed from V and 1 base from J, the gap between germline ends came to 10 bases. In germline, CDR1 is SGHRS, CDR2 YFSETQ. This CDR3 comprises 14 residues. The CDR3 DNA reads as TGCGCCAGCAGCTCCGACCCGCTTAACTATGGCTACACCTTC. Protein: CASSSDPLNYGYTF.